This TCR beta chain is drawn from a study of blood T cells in healthy people across ages. V gave up 0 bases and J gave up 0 bases, with 17 bases separating them. The CDR3 contains 18 residues. The germline V gene has CDR1 WSHSY and CDR2 SAAADI. Approximately 10 milliliters was the volume of peripheral blood drawn from each donor. No fewer than 7 million PBMCs went into each sample. This clonotype was seen a few times. The antigen is unknown. PCR was performed a second time for about 6 to 12 cycles using a sample-barcoded 5' primer and a J-beta primer mix. From the 5' RACE reads, TCRdb called clonotypes with MiXCR, one entry per CDR3 protein. The sample lists roughly 1.5 million distinct CDR3 sequences, 42% occurring once. General study points: Naive CD4+ cells and diversity were both higher in long-lived donors than in aged donors. The recorded TCR beta diversity per million T cells decreased in a roughly linear manner with age.

The genes are TRBV10-2 and TRBJ1-1, with D possibly TRBD1 on 5 matching bases. This sequence was found in a young woman in good health. What was sequenced was blood. DNA for the CDR3: TGCGCCAGCAGTGAGTCCTCGAGGGACGGGAAAATGAACACTGAAGCTTTCTTT. Amino acids: CASSESSRDGKMNTEAFF.